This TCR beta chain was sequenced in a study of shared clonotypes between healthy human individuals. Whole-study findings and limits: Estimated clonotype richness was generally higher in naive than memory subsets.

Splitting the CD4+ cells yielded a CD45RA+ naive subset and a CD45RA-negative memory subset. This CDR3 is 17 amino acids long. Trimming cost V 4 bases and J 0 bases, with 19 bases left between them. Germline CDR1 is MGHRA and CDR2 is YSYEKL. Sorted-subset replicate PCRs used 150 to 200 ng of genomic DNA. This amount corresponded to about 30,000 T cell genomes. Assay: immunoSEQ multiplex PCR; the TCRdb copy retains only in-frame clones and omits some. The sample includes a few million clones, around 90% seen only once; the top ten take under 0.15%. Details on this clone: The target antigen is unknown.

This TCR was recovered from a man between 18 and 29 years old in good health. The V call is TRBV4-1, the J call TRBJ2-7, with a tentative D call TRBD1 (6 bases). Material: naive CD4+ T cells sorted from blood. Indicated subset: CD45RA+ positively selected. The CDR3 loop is CASSPADRTGPSYEQYF. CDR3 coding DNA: TGCGCCAGCAGCCCCGCCGACAGGACTGGACCCTCCTACGAGCAGTACTTC.